The 13 T cell receptor beta chains below all came from one sample that was sequenced in a study of cytomegalovirus exposure and HLA in healthy donors. With 60 Vbeta and 13 Jbeta primers, the PCR was carried out. TCRdb keeps only in-frame clones here, not all; method: immunoSEQ multiplex PCR. The data show approximately 140,000 clones, with 80% seen just once and 1% to 1.5% held by the top ten. The sequencing sample was made of PBMCs. The receptors stem from a male donor in good health and CMV-seropositive.

This sequence joins TRBV19 and TRBJ2-3; TRBD1 matches 7 bases. The CDR3 spans 14 residues. Germline CDR1 is LNHDA and CDR2 is SQIVND (reference sequence). Trimming took 9 bases from V and 1 from J; bases not matched to a gene: 7. In nucleotides, the CDR3 is TGTGCCAGCAAGGACAGGTACCGCACAGATACGCAGTATTTT. Its protein product is CASKDRYRTDTQYF.

The V call is TRBV28, the J call TRBJ2-7; 7 bases map to TRBD1. Per the germline V gene, CDR1 is MDHEN and CDR2 is SYDVKM. V was clipped by 4 bases and J by 2 bases; unmatched bases: 5. The CDR3 runs 14 residues. The CDR3 protein is CASSSRQGAYEQYF. In nucleotides, the CDR3 is TGTGCCAGCAGTTCCAGACAGGGCGCCTACGAGCAGTACTTC.

The sample holds a few counts of this clone. The chain combines TRBV23-1 with TRBJ2-7; 14 bases fit TRBD2. TRBV23-1 belongs to the ORF category, with a function that is uncertain. Unmatched junction bases numbered 4, after V lost 4 bases and J lost 2 bases. The CDR3 has 16 residues. CDR3 sequence: CASSPPTSGRAYEQYF. The CDR3 DNA reads as TGCGCCAGCAGTCCCCCGACTAGCGGGAGGGCCTACGAGCAGTACTTC.

The genes are TRBV4-1 and TRBJ2-1; weak D call: TRBD2 (6 bases). The CDR3 runs to 16 residues. With 4 bases removed from V and 4 bases from J, the gap between germline ends came to 17 bases. In germline, CDR1 is MGHRA, CDR2 YSYEKL. CDR3 loop: CASSRSSGTLYNEQFF. In nucleotides, the CDR3 is TGCGCCAGCAGCCGATCCTCCGGGACTCTTTACAATGAGCAGTTCTTC.

This clone was picked up one time. This chain joins TRBV27 and TRBJ2-4; 12 positions agree with TRBD2. This CDR3 comprises 17 residues. Germline trimming cut 5 bases from V and 2 bases from J; bases unmatched to any gene: 7. Per germline, CDR1 MNHEY and CDR2 SMNVEV (reference sequence). The DNA of the CDR3 is TGTGCCAGCAGTCCGACTAGCGGGAGAAGGCCCAAAAACATTCAGTACTTC. Translating gives CASSPTSGRRPKNIQYF.

V gene TRBV11-3 combines with J gene TRBJ2-3; tentatively, D is TRBD1 (6 bases). Germline V lookup: CDR1 SGHNT, CDR2 YENEEA. V lost 5 bases to trimming and J lost 6 bases, with 12 bases between them. The CDR3 covers 13 residues. This CDR3 is CASSTGIPDTQYF. Here the CDR3 DNA reads TGTGCCAGCAGCACAGGGATCCCGGATACGCAGTATTTT.

J is TRBJ2-5 and V is TRBV5-6; 9 bases line up with TRBD1. After removal of 4 bases from V and 3 bases from J, the junction contained 4 bases not matched to a gene. Germline V CDR1 and CDR2: SGHDT, YYEEEE. The CDR3 consists of 14 residues. CDR3 residues: CASSPRTGEETQYF. For the CDR3, the DNA is TGTGCCAGCAGCCCCAGGACAGGGGAAGAGACCCAGTACTTC.

The chain joins TRBV7-9 to TRBJ2-3, with 7 bases aligning to TRBD2. Germline V gives CDR1 SEHNR, CDR2 FQNEAQ (reference sequence). This CDR3 contains 13 residues. V was pared by 3 bases and J by 4 bases, with 1 base of the junction left unmatched. The CDR3 region has the DNA TGTGCCAGCAGCTTCGGACTAGCAGATACGCAGTATTTT. Its protein is CASSFGLADTQYF.

This chain connects TRBV19 to TRBJ1-5; the match to TRBD1 covers 8 bases. Looked up from germline, CDR1 is LNHDA and CDR2 is SQIVND (reference sequence). The CDR3 has 15 residues. The V and J ends lost 4 bases and 3 bases, in that order; junction bases with no gene match: 5. CDR3 DNA: TGTGCCAGTAGTACCCGGACAGGGTCCAATCAGCCCCAGCATTTT. Its protein product is CASSTRTGSNQPQHF.

The CDR3 reads CASSSLTSTGPNWGYTF. Written as DNA, the CDR3 is TGTGCCAGCAGCAGTTTGACCTCGACAGGGCCAAACTGGGGCTACACCTTC. V usage is TRBV7-9 and J usage is TRBJ1-2, with 7 nucleotides matching TRBD1. The V and J ends lost 5 bases and 8 bases, in that order; junction bases with no gene match: 20. The CDR3 extends over 17 amino acids. Germline V gene sequence: CDR1 SEHNR, CDR2 FQNEAQ (reference sequence).

This chain joins TRBV18 and TRBJ2-7; 11 bases line up with TRBD1. Germline loops: CDR1 KGHSH, CDR2 LQKENI. The CDR3 is 16 residues long. Trimming removed 3 bases from V and 1 base from J; junction bases left unmatched: 5. CDR3 coding DNA: TGTGCCAGCTCACCGGGGGGACAGGGGGGATCCTACGAGCAGTACTTC. The encoded protein is CASSPGGQGGSYEQYF.

This chain uses TRBV7-2 with TRBJ2-7, with 8 bases fitting TRBD2. Germline-derived CDR1 and CDR2 are SGHTA and FQGNSA. Trimming at V came to 2 bases and at J to 5 bases, leaving 8 bases not matched to a gene. CDR3 length equals 15 residues. DNA of the CDR3: TGTGCCAGCAGCTTACCGGGGGGGCTTTTGGACGAGCAGTACTTC. Protein: CASSLPGGLLDEQYF. Based on the CDR3 plus reference TRBV7-2 and TRBJ2-7, the full variable domain is GAGVSQSPSNKVTEKGKDVELRCDPISGHTALYWYRQSLGQGLEFLIYFQGNSAPDKSGLPSDRFSAERTGGSVSTLTIQRTQQEDSAVYLCASSLPGGLLDEQYFGPGTRLTVT.

This clone was observed once. V usage is TRBV13 and J usage is TRBJ2-7; 7 nucleotides align to TRBD1. The CDR3 has 15 residues. From germline, CDR1 is PRHDT and CDR2 FYEKMQ (reference sequence). With V trimmed by 5 bases and J by 2 bases, 9 bases remained unmatched. The CDR3 loop is CASSPDRLFTYEQYF. Here the CDR3 DNA reads TGTGCCAGCAGCCCGGACAGGCTGTTTACCTACGAGCAGTACTTC.